The 31 T cell receptor beta chains reported below all come from one sample, sequenced in a study of cytomegalovirus exposure and HLA in healthy donors (dated by TCRdb to 2016 to 2017). Library preparation was by the immunoSEQ multiplex PCR assay. A mixture of 60 forward primers for TCR Vbeta segments and 13 reverse primers for TCR Jbeta segments was used in the multiplex PCR. Sourced from immuneACCESS, this table was stored by TCRdb with only in-frame sequences that have V and J called. A share of the clones is absent; for the studies checked, an unresolved V gene accounts for under half, and the remainder has no known explanation. Here the sample has approximately 100,000 clones; 75% to 85% occur a single time. About 1.2% of the sample is held by the ten biggest clonotypes. The sequenced sample consisted of PBMCs. The receptors were gathered from a woman younger than 35 in good health and CMV-seronegative.

The rearrangement uses TRBV5-5 and TRBJ1-2, with D possibly TRBD1 on 6 matching bases. Germline loops: CDR1 SGHKS, CDR2 YYEKEE (reference sequence). The CDR3 has 16 residues. Trimming cost V 0 bases and J 0 bases, with 12 bases left between them. The CDR3 sequence: CASSLATGDANYGYTF. CDR3 bases: TGTGCCAGCAGCTTGGCGACAGGCGACGCTAACTATGGCTACACCTTC.

This clone has just one count. This rearrangement joins TRBV5-1 to TRBJ2-2, with D perhaps matching TRBD2 (5 bases). This CDR3 is 13 amino acids long. CDR1 is SGHRS, CDR2 YFSETQ, per germline. V was shortened by 3 bases and J by 6 bases, with 9 bases between the two germline ends. The CDR3 region is CASSWERAGELFF. CDR3 sequence (DNA): TGCGCCAGCAGCTGGGAGAGAGCCGGGGAGCTGTTTTTT.

This chain links TRBV29-1 with TRBJ2-1, with D perhaps TRBD2 (7 bases). This CDR3 is 11 amino acids long. V gave up 6 bases and J gave up 6 bases, with 9 bases separating them. Germline-derived CDR1 and CDR2 are SQVTM and ANQGSEA. The CDR3 DNA reads as TGCAGCGTGGGGGGGCCCAATGAGCAGTTCTTC. Its protein is CSVGGPNEQFF.

This clone has only a few counts. The chain combines TRBV6-8 with TRBJ1-1; D remains ambiguous. This CDR3 has 15 amino acids. Per germline, CDR1 MNHGY and CDR2 SAAAGT. With 3 bases removed from V and 1 base from J, the gap between germline ends came to 12 bases. The CDR3 loop is CASSYYQVSNTEAFF. Here the CDR3 DNA reads TGTGCCAGCAGTTATTATCAGGTCTCGAACACTGAAGCTTTCTTT.

As for this clone: At one of its ends the junction is not consistent with the germline gene, which may arise from a read error. The V gene is TRBV7-9, the J gene TRBJ2-7; 11 bases line up with TRBD2. CDR3 length: 15 amino acids. Germline-derived CDR1 and CDR2 are SEHNR and FQNEAQ (reference sequence). The CDR3 DNA sequence: TGTTCCAGCAGCTTACTAGCGGGAGCGGATAGGGAGCAGTACTTC. As protein: CSSSLLAGADREQYF.

The genes are TRBV5-8 and TRBJ2-1, with TRBD2 matching over 11 bases. From germline, CDR1 is SGHTS and CDR2 YDEGEE. There are 16 residues in the CDR3. With V trimmed by 3 bases and J by 6 bases, 8 bases remained unmatched. The CDR3 spells CASSYLVAGGSNEQFF. In DNA form, the CDR3 reads TGTGCCAGCAGCTATCTCGTAGCGGGAGGGAGCAATGAGCAGTTCTTC. Variable domain in full (rest from reference TRBV5-8 and TRBJ2-1): EAGVTQSPTHLIKTRGQQATLRCSPISGHTSVYWYQQALGLGLQFLLWYDEGEERNRGNFPPRFSGRQFPNYSSELNVNALELEDSALYLCASSYLVAGGSNEQFFGPGTRLTVL.

The V gene is TRBV5-1, the J gene TRBJ1-6, with D uncertain. The CDR3 runs 15 residues. CDR1 and CDR2 from the germline V gene are SGHRS and YFSETQ. V lost 1 base and J 10 bases, leaving 15 bases between the germline ends. The CDR3 sequence: CASSLSSTPGSPLHF. The CDR3 bases are TGCGCCAGCAGCTTGTCGTCGACTCCCGGGTCACCCCTCCACTTT.

The genes are TRBV13 and TRBJ2-3, with TRBD2 matching 12 bases. The J segment lost 4 bases and the V segment lost 4 bases, leaving 18 bases of the junction unmatched. The CDR3 runs 20 residues. The germline V gene encodes CDR1 PRHDT and CDR2 FYEKMQ (reference sequence). CDR3 protein: CASSSHLALAGGPRADTQYF. In DNA form, the CDR3 reads TGTGCCAGCAGCTCACACCTGGCCCTAGCGGGAGGGCCAAGGGCAGATACGCAGTATTTT.

The V gene is TRBV11-3, the J gene TRBJ2-1; 10 bases are a match to TRBD2. After removal of 5 bases from V and 4 bases from J, the junction contained 8 bases not matched to a gene. Germline V gene sequence: CDR1 SGHNT, CDR2 YENEEA. The length of the CDR3 is 16 residues. This CDR3 is CASSVSSGRAYNEQFF. In DNA, the CDR3 is TGTGCCAGCAGCGTCTCTAGCGGGAGAGCTTACAATGAGCAGTTCTTC. Together with reference TRBV11-3 and TRBJ2-1, the CDR3 gives the full variable domain: EAGVVQSPRYKIIEKKQPVAFWCNPISGHNTLYWYLQNLGQGPELLIRYENEEAVDDSQLPKDRFSAERLKGVDSTLKIQPAELGDSAVYLCASSVSSGRAYNEQFFGPGTRLTVL.

The chain recombines TRBV5-1 with TRBJ1-1; D is undetermined. Deletions cut 1 base from V and 0 bases from J, with 7 bases between. Per the germline V gene, CDR1 is SGHRS and CDR2 is YFSETQ. The length of the CDR3 is 14 residues. Written as DNA, the CDR3 is TGCGCCAGCAGCTTGAAACAGATGAACACTGAAGCTTTCTTT. This gives the protein CASSLKQMNTEAFF.

This clone was observed once. The chain has TRBV6-6 and TRBJ2-5, with unresolved D. The end of the DNA is better explained by TRBJ2-7, so the J call may be wrong. The CDR3 has 10 amino acids. Germline V gene data show CDR1 as MNHNY and CDR2 as SVGAGI (reference sequence). CDR3 loop: CATGSYEQYF. The CDR3, as DNA: TGTGCCACCGGTTCCTACGAGCAGTACTTC.

The rearrangement uses TRBV19 and TRBJ2-7; TRBD1 matches at 12 bases. V lost 6 bases, J lost 2 bases, and 5 bases stayed unmatched. The CDR3 has 15 amino acids. Germline CDR1 reads LNHDA; CDR2 reads SQIVND (reference sequence). CDR3 sequence reads: CASSAGTGGPYEQYF. As DNA, the CDR3 is TGTGCCAGTAGCGCCGGGACAGGGGGCCCCTACGAGCAGTACTTC.

The J gene is TRBJ2-7, the V gene TRBV7-9; TRBD2 matches 9 bases. With 5 bases clipped from V and 5 bases from J, the junction kept 10 bases outside the gene matches. The CDR3 contains 15 residues. Germline loops: CDR1 SEHNR, CDR2 FQNEAQ (reference sequence). CDR3 in DNA: TGTGCCAGCAGCGGAACGATAGCGGGGGTCAACGAGCAGTACTTC. Translating it yields CASSGTIAGVNEQYF.

The chain combines TRBV7-3 with TRBJ2-2; 11 nucleotides line up with TRBD1. Germline V gives CDR1 SGHTA, CDR2 FQGTGA. The J segment lost 7 bases and the V segment lost 5 bases, leaving 9 bases of the junction unmatched. The CDR3 contains 16 residues. CDR3 sequence: CASSRGQGGNGGELFF. CDR3 in DNA: TGTGCCAGCAGCCGGGGACAGGGGGGAAACGGCGGGGAGCTGTTTTTT.

The chain uses TRBV6-1 and TRBJ2-5, with a tentative D call TRBD1 (6 bases). V lost 6 bases to trimming and J lost 5 bases, with 19 bases between them. The germline V gene encodes CDR1 MNHNS and CDR2 SASEGT. The length of the CDR3 is 15 residues. CDR3 bases: TGTGCCAGCAGGGCCACAGGGCAATTAGGGGAGACCCAGTACTTC. Protein product: CASRATGQLGETQYF.

This rearrangement joins TRBV5-1 to TRBJ2-7; TRBD1 matches at 7 bases. Losses at the gene ends were 4 bases for V and 0 bases for J; bases not matched to a gene: 4. The CDR3 covers 14 residues. Per the germline V gene, CDR1 is SGHRS and CDR2 is YFSETQ. CDR3 amino acids: CASSPGQTSYEQYF. Here the CDR3 DNA reads TGCGCCAGCAGCCCGGGACAGACCTCCTACGAGCAGTACTTC.

The V gene is TRBV28, the J gene TRBJ2-3; 8 bases line up with TRBD1. This CDR3 contains 16 residues. Germline CDR1 MDHEN, CDR2 SYDVKM. V trimming: 5 bases; J trimming: 2 bases; junction bases outside the gene matches: 9. The CDR3 is CASSIHGQGLTDTQYF. The CDR3, as DNA: TGTGCCAGCAGTATTCACGGACAGGGACTCACAGATACGCAGTATTTT.

The chain has TRBV10-3 and TRBJ2-7; 9 nucleotides match TRBD2. V lost 9 bases to trimming and J lost 5 bases; unmatched junction nucleotides: 8. This CDR3 comprises 13 residues. Germline-derived CDR1 and CDR2 are ENHRY and SYGVKD. In DNA form, the CDR3 reads TGTGCCATAACGGGCGGGGGGGTTGACGAGCAGTACTTC. Its translation is CAITGGGVDEQYF.

The chain couples TRBV19 to TRBJ2-5; D is possibly TRBD2 (6 bases). This CDR3 contains 15 residues. CDR1 and CDR2 (germline): LNHDA, SQIVND (reference sequence). V lost 3 bases to trimming and J lost 2 bases, with 13 bases between them. As DNA, the CDR3 is TGTGCCAGTAGTATTAGAGGGAGGTGGCAAGAGACCCAGTACTTC. It codes for CASSIRGRWQETQYF.

Only one count was recorded for this clone. CDR3 residues: CASSAGLAGGSHRDIQYF. Here the CDR3 DNA reads TGTGCCAGCAGTGCGGGACTAGCGGGAGGGTCTCACAGGGACATTCAGTACTTC. The genes are TRBV6-1 and TRBJ2-4, with 16 nucleotides matching TRBD2. V trimming: 4 bases; J trimming: 8 bases; junction bases outside the gene matches: 11. Per germline, CDR1 MNHNS and CDR2 SASEGT. The length of the CDR3 is 18 residues.

V usage is TRBV4-1 and J usage is TRBJ1-2; D call uncertain. CDR1 and CDR2 from the germline V gene are MGHRA and YSYEKL. This CDR3 has 15 amino acids. Trimming left V 0 bases short and J 4 bases short, with 12 bases between. The CDR3 DNA reads as TGCGCCAGCAGCCAAGATCGGGGAGGGATCTATGGCTACACCTTC. The encoded protein is CASSQDRGGIYGYTF.

This clone has only a few counts. J is TRBJ2-2 and V is TRBV6-5; D is unclear. This CDR3 is built from 14 residues. Looked up from germline, CDR1 is MNHEY and CDR2 is SVGAGI. Trimming cost V 7 bases and J 4 bases, with 13 bases left between them. As DNA, the CDR3 is TGTGCCAGCAAGTATGCAGGCCTCACCGGGGAGCTGTTTTTT. It yields the protein CASKYAGLTGELFF.

The genes are TRBV4-3 and TRBJ1-2, with D possibly being TRBD1 (6 bases). The length of the CDR3 is 15 residues. The V gene's germline CDR1 is LGHNA and CDR2 YSLEER. Trimming cost V 0 bases and J 3 bases, with 11 bases left between them. CDR3 bases: TGCGCCAGCAGCCAAGACTCAGGGGAGTACTATGGCTACACCTTC. Protein sequence: CASSQDSGEYYGYTF.

The chain couples TRBV5-1 to TRBJ2-7; D perhaps matches TRBD2 (5 bases). The ends were cut back, 3 bases at V and 3 bases at J, with 16 bases in the middle. The CDR3 extends over 15 amino acids. CDR1 and CDR2 (germline): SGHRS, YFSETQ. The CDR3 sequence is CASSWESGTYYEQYF. In DNA, the CDR3 is TGCGCCAGCAGCTGGGAGTCGGGCACCTACTACGAGCAGTACTTC.

This chain links TRBV4-2 with TRBJ2-7, with 10 bases lining up with TRBD2. V lost 2 bases, J lost 7 bases, and 8 bases stayed unmatched. Germline V gene lookup returns CDR1 LGHNA and CDR2 YNFKEQ. This CDR3 contains 15 residues. CDR3: CASSQLSGRAQEQYF. CDR3 sequence (DNA): TGTGCCAGCAGCCAACTCAGCGGGAGGGCCCAAGAGCAGTACTTC.

The chain links TRBV19 to TRBJ1-2; TRBD1 matches 10 bases. Per germline, CDR1 LNHDA and CDR2 SQIVND (reference sequence). The trim removed 3 bases at V and 4 bases at J, leaving 5 bases unmatched. CDR3 length equals 15 residues. CDR3 nucleotide sequence: TGTGCCAGTAGTATTCTCCGGGACAGGGGCTATGGCTACACCTTC. Its translation: CASSILRDRGYGYTF. Full variable domain (remainder filled in from reference TRBV19 and TRBJ1-2): DGGITQSPKYLFRKEGQNVTLSCEQNLNHDAMYWYRQDPGQGLRLIYYSQIVNDFQKGDIAEGYSVSREKKESFPLTVTSAQKNPTAFYLCASSILRDRGYGYTFGSGTRLTVV.

The CDR3 DNA is TGTGCCAGCTCGGGTTGGTCGGCGGGAGCGGTCTACGAGCAGTACTTC. Protein: CASSGWSAGAVYEQYF. This chain connects TRBV28 to TRBJ2-5; 7 bases match TRBD2. The end of the DNA aligns better with TRBJ2-7, so the J call may be wrong. CDR3 length: 16 amino acids. Germline-derived CDR1 and CDR2 are MDHEN and SYDVKM.

This clone was detected a few times. One end of the junction does not line up with germline, which may come from a read error. The chain links TRBV5-4 to TRBJ2-1; 10 bases fit TRBD2. Germline values: CDR1 SGHNT, CDR2 YYREEE (reference sequence). The CDR3 contains 16 residues. The chain's CDR3 is CASSLRLAGTYNEQFF. The CDR3 DNA sequence: TGCGCCAGCAGCCTGCGACTAGCGGGCACCTACAATGAGCAGTTCTTC.

The J gene is TRBJ2-1, the V gene TRBV28; the D is unclear. V was trimmed by 5 bases and J by 4 bases, leaving 12 bases between them. The CDR3 totals 14 residues. The germline V gene encodes CDR1 MDHEN and CDR2 SYDVKM. The CDR3 bases are TGTGCCAGCAGTCCCCTGGGCTCGTACAATGAGCAGTTCTTC. It codes for CASSPLGSYNEQFF.

This chain links TRBV7-6 with TRBJ2-5, with D possibly TRBD1 on 6 matching bases. V was cut by 1 base and J by 5 bases, with 14 bases left in between. Germline values: CDR1 SGHVS, CDR2 FNYEAQ. CDR3 length equals 15 residues. In nucleotides, the CDR3 is TGTGCCAGCAGCTTAGGTCTCCAGGGGATGGAGACCCAGTACTTC. This codes for CASSLGLQGMETQYF.

By share, this clone counts as medium-sized (0.01 to 0.1%). The chain combines TRBV6-1 with TRBJ2-6; no firm D call. Trimming stripped 8 bases from V and 0 bases from J, with 8 bases between. The length of the CDR3 is 14 residues. Germline assignment: CDR1 MNHNS and CDR2 SASEGT. CDR3 nucleotide sequence: TGTGCCAGCGATTCCGGCTCTGGGGCCAACGTCCTGACTTTC. The encoded protein is CASDSGSGANVLTF.